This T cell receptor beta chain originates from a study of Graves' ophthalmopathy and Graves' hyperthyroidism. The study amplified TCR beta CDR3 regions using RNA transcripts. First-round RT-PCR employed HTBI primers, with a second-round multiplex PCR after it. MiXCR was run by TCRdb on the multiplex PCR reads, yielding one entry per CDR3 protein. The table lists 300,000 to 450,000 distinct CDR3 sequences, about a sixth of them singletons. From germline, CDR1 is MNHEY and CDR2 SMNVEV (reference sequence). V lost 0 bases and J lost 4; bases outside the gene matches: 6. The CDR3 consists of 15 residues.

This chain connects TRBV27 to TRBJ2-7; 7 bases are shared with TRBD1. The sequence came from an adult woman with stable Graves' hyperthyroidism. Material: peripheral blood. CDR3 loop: CASSLSGGPTYEQYF. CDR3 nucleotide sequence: TGTGCCAGCAGTTTATCAGGGGGCCCGACGTACGAGCAGTACTTC.